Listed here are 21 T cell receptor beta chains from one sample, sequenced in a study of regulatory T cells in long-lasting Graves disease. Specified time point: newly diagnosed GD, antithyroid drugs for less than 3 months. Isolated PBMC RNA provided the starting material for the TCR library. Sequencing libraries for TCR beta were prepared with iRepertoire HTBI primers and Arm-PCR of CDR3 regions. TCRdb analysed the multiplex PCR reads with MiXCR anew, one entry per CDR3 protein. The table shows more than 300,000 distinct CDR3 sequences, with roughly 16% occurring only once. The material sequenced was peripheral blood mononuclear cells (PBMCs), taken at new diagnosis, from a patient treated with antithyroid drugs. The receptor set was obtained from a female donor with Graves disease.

CDR3 loop: CASSPGQVYDEQFF. The CDR3 nucleotides read TGTGCCAGCAGTCCGGGACAGGTGTACGATGAGCAGTTCTTC. This chain joins TRBV2 and TRBJ2-1, with 8 bases matching TRBD1. The CDR3 has 14 amino acids. Unmatched junction bases numbered 8, after V lost 5 bases and J lost 8 bases. Germline CDR1 is SNHLY and CDR2 is FYNNEI. Using reference TRBV2 and TRBJ2-1 for the parts outside the CDR3, the full variable domain is EPEVTQTPSHQVTQMGQEVILRCVPISNHLYFYWYRQILGQKVEFLVSFYNNEISEKSEIFDDQFSVERPDGSNFTLKIRSTKLEDSAMYFCASSPGQVYDEQFFGPGTRLTVL.

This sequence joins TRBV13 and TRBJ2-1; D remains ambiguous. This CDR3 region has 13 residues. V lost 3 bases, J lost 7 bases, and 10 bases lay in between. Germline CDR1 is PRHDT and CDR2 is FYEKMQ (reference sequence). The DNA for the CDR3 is TGTGCCAGCAGCTTCTCCCAGATGAATGAGCAGTTCTTC. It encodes CASSFSQMNEQFF.

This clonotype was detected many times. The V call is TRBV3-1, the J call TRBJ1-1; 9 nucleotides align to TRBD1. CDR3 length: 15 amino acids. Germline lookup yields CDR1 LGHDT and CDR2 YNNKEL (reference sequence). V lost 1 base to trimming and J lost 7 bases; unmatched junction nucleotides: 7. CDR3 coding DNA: TGTGCCAGCAGCCAAGGGGACAGGACAGGGGTTGAAGCTTTCTTT. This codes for CASSQGDRTGVEAFF.

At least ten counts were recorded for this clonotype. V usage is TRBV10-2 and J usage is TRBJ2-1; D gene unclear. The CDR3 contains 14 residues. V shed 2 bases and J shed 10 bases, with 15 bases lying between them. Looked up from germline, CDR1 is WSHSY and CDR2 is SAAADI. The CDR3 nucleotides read TGCGCCAGCAGTGAGAGTGGTGGTCCTCTGGAGCAGTTCTTC. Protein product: CASSESGGPLEQFF.

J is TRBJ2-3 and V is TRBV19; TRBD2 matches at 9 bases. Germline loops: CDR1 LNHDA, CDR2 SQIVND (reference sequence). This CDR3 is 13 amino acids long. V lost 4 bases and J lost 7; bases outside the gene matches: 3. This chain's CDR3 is CASSSGGAYTQYF. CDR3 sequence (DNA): TGTGCCAGTAGTAGCGGGGGGGCGTATACGCAGTATTTT.

The CDR3 loop reads CASSVFSGGAGGNIQYF. The DNA of the CDR3 is TGTGCCAGCAGCGTATTTAGCGGGGGGGCAGGGGGAAACATTCAGTACTTC. The chain is built from TRBV9 and TRBJ2-4, with 11 bases that match TRBD2. The CDR3 runs 17 residues. V lost 1 base, J lost 6 bases, and 9 bases stayed unmatched. Per the germline V gene, CDR1 is SGDLS and CDR2 is YYNGEE.

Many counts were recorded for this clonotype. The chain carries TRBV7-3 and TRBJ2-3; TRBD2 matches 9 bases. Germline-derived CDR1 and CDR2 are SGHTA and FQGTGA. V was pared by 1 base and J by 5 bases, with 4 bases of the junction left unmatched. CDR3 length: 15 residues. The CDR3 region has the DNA TGTGCCAGCAGCTTAAGCGGGGGGGTGTTAGATACGCAGTATTTT. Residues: CASSLSGGVLDTQYF.

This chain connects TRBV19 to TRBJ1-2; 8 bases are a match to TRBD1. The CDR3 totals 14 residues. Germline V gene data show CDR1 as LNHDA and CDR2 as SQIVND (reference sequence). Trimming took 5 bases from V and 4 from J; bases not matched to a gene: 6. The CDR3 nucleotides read TGTGCCAGTAGTCCACAGGGGGACGGCTATGGCTACACCTTC. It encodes CASSPQGDGYGYTF.

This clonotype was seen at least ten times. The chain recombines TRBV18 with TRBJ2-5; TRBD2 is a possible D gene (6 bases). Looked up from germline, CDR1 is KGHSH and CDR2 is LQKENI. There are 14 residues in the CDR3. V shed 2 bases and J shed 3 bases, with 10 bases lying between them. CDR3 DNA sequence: TGTGCCAGCTCACCAGGGAGGATTGAAGAGACCCAGTACTTC. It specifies CASSPGRIEETQYF. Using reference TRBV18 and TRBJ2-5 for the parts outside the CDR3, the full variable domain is NAGVMQNPRHLVRRRGQEARLRCSPMKGHSHVYWYRQLPEEGLKFMVYLQKENIIDESGMPKERFSAEFPKEGPSILRIQQVVRGDSAAYFCASSPGRIEETQYFGPGTRLLVL.

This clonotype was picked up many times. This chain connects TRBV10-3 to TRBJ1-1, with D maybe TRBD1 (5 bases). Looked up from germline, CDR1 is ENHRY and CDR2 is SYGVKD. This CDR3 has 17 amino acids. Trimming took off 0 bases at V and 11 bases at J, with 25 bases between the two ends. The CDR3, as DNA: TGTGCCATCAGTGAGTCAGGAGTTTTGAGGGACGGCGTCATGGCTTTCTTT. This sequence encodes CAISESGVLRDGVMAFF.

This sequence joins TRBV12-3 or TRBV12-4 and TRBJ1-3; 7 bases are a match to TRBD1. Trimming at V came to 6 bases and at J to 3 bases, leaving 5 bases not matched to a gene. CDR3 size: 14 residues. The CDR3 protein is CASRTGSGGNTIYF. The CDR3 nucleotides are TGTGCCAGCAGGACAGGGTCGGGTGGAAACACCATATATTTT.

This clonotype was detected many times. Written as DNA, the CDR3 is TGCAGTGCTAAACAGGGGGCTGGGGCCAACGTCCTGACTTTC. The encoded protein is CSAKQGAGANVLTF. The chain carries TRBV20-1 and TRBJ2-6, with 8 bases fitting TRBD1. Losses at the gene ends were 4 bases for V and 2 bases for J; bases not matched to a gene: 1. The germline CDR1 and CDR2 sequences are DFQATT and SNEGSKA (reference sequence). This CDR3 has 14 amino acids.

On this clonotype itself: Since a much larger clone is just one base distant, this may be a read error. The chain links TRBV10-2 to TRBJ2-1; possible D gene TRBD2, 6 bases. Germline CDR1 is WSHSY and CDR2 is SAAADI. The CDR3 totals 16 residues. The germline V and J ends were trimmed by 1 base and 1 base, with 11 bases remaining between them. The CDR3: CASSEWDLVSYNEQFF. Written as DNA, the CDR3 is TGCGCCAGCAGTGAGTGGGACTTGGTTTCCTACAATGAGCAGTTCTTC.

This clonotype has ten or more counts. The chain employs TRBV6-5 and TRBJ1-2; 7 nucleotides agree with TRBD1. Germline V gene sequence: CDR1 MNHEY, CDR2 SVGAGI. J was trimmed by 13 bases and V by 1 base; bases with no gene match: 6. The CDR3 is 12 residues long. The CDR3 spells CASSYLTGDRTF. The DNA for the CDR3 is TGTGCCAGCAGTTACTTAACAGGGGACCGCACCTTC.

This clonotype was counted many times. The CDR3 is CASSPGLAGGNTQYF. CDR3 in DNA: TGTGCCAGCAGCCCCGGACTAGCGGGGGGGAATACGCAGTATTTT. The chain has TRBV7-7 and TRBJ2-3, with 15 bases fitting TRBD2. The CDR3 has 15 residues. From germline, CDR1 is SSHAT and CDR2 FNYEAQ (reference sequence). The trim removed 5 bases at V and 7 bases at J, leaving 4 bases unmatched.

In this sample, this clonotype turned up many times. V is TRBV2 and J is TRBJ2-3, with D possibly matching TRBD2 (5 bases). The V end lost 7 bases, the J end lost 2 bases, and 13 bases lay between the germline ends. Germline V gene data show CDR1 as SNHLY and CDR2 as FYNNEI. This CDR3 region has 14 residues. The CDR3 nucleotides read TGTGCCAGCACCAAACTAGACGCCACAGATACGCAGTATTTT. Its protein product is CASTKLDATDTQYF.

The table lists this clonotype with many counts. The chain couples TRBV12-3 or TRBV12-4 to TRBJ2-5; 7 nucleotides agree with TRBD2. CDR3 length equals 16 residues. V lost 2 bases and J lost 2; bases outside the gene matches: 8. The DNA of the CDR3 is TGTGCCAGCAGTTTAAGGCGGGGGAAAGAGCAAGAGACCCAGTACTTC. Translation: CASSLRRGKEQETQYF.

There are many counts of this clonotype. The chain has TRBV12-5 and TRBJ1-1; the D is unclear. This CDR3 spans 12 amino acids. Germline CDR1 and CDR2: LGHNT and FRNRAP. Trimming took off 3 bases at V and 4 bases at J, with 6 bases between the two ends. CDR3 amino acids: CASGFAGTEAFF. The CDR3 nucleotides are TGTGCTAGTGGTTTCGCAGGCACTGAAGCTTTCTTT.

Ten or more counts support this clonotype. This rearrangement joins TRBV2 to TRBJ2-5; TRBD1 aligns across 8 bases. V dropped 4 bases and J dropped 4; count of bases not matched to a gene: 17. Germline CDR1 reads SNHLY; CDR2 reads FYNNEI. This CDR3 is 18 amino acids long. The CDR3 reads CASSATSARTGSGETQYF. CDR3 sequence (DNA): TGTGCCAGCAGTGCCACTTCCGCAAGGACAGGGAGTGGAGAGACCCAGTACTTC.

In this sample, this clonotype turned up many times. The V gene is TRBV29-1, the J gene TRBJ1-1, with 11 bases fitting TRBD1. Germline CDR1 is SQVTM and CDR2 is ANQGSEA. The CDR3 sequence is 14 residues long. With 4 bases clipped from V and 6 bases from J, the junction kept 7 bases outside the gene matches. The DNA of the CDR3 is TGCAGCGTTGGGGACAGGGGGAGTTGGTCTGAAGCTTTCTTT. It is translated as CSVGDRGSWSEAFF.

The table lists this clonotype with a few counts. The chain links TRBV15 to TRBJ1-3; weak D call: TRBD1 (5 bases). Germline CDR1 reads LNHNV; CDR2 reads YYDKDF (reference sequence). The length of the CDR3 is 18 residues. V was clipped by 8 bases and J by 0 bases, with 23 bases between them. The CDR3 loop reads CATQAGYPGQLSGNTIYF. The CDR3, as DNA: TGTGCCACCCAAGCAGGATACCCGGGGCAGCTCTCTGGAAACACCATATATTTT.